One sample yielded the 9 T cell receptor beta chains listed below, sequenced in a study of cytomegalovirus exposure and HLA in healthy donors. The PCR ran on 60 Vbeta and 13 Jbeta primers. Sequenced by immunoSEQ multiplex PCR; TCRdb stores in-frame clones only, minus some. Seen here are tens of thousands of clones, around 73% observed once, and the top ten hold 2.5% to 3%. The specimen sequenced was PBMCs. These TCRs come from a woman in her thirties or forties in good health and CMV-seropositive.

This clone was counted a few times. The chain links TRBV28 to TRBJ1-5; D not certain. CDR1 MDHEN and CDR2 SYDVKM come from the germline V gene. Trimming left V 4 bases short and J 5 bases short, with 6 bases between. The CDR3 runs to 12 residues. The CDR3 nucleotides read TGTGCCAGCAGTTCGTCGGATCAGCCCCAGCATTTT. Its protein product is CASSSSDQPQHF.

The chain uses TRBV7-3 and TRBJ1-1; D unresolved. CDR1 and CDR2 from the germline V gene are SGHTA and FQGTGA. The CDR3 sequence is 15 residues long. Trimming took off 4 bases at V and 2 bases at J, with 14 bases between the two ends. CDR3 bases: TGTGCCAGCAGCTCTCTCCGGACTCCAAACACTGAAGCTTTCTTT. Amino acid sequence: CASSSLRTPNTEAFF.

This chain joins TRBV29-1 and TRBJ2-3; TRBD2 is a possible D gene (6 bases). From germline, CDR1 is SQVTM and CDR2 ANQGSEA. With 5 bases removed from V and 2 bases from J, the gap between germline ends came to 14 bases. The CDR3 spans 14 residues. Here the CDR3 DNA reads TGCAGCGTTACCGGGACGGGGGACACAGATACGCAGTATTTT. Protein sequence: CSVTGTGDTDTQYF.

The chain employs TRBV29-1 and TRBJ2-5; 9 nucleotides match TRBD1. Losses at the gene ends were 4 bases for V and 9 bases for J; bases not matched to a gene: 3. CDR1 and CDR2 from the germline V gene are SQVTM and ANQGSEA. CDR3 length equals 11 residues. CDR3 in DNA: TGCAGCGTTGTTCGACAGGGGGCCCAGTACTTC. It codes for CSVVRQGAQYF.

V is TRBV7-2 and J is TRBJ1-3; 7 bases match TRBD1. The CDR3 is 13 amino acids. Unmatched junction bases numbered 3, after V lost 2 bases and J lost 8 bases. Germline CDR1 SGHTA, CDR2 FQGNSA. This chain's CDR3 is CASSLNRGDTIYF. CDR3 nucleotides: TGTGCCAGCAGCTTAAACAGGGGTGACACCATATATTTT.

J is TRBJ1-4 and V is TRBV14; possible D gene TRBD1, 5 bases. This CDR3 has 14 amino acids. Trimming took off 4 bases at V and 10 bases at J, with 16 bases between the two ends. Germline CDR1 is SGHDN and CDR2 is FVKESK. The CDR3 protein is CASSPRMMGGKLFF. The CDR3 nucleotides read TGTGCCAGCAGCCCTCGGATGATGGGGGGAAAACTGTTTTTT.

This rearrangement joins TRBV9 to TRBJ1-2, with 7 bases matching TRBD1. Trimming cost V 2 bases and J 8 bases; bases outside gene matches: 3. The germline V gene encodes CDR1 SGDLS and CDR2 YYNGEE. There are 12 residues in the CDR3. The CDR3 sequence: CASSVTGPGYTF. Written as DNA, the CDR3 is TGTGCCAGCAGCGTGACAGGGCCCGGCTACACCTTC.

The rearrangement links TRBV6-1 to TRBJ2-7; 11 bases agree with TRBD2. The V gene end was trimmed by 4 bases and the J gene end by 2 bases; junction bases not matched to a gene: 4. Germline lookup yields CDR1 MNHNS and CDR2 SASEGT. There are 15 residues in the CDR3. The CDR3 bases are TGTGCCAGCAGTGCGGGTAGCGGGGGGGCCTACGAGCAGTACTTC. Protein: CASSAGSGGAYEQYF.

The chain has TRBV9 and TRBJ2-5, with TRBD2 matching 9 bases. This CDR3 contains 15 residues. V shed 3 bases and J 3 bases; nucleotides not matched to a gene: 6. Germline V lookup: CDR1 SGDLS, CDR2 YYNGEE. This CDR3 reads CASSGTSVAEETQYF. In DNA form, the CDR3 reads TGTGCCAGCAGCGGGACTAGCGTTGCAGAAGAGACCCAGTACTTC.